Listed below are T cell receptor beta chains from one sample, sequenced in a study of CD4 T cells in relation to SARS-CoV-2 and coronaviruses. Produced via immunoSEQ multiplex PCR; TCRdb's table is partial and in-frame only. The sample has some 68,000 clones; 85% to 95% are singletons. The sequencing input was naive CD4+ T cells from PBMCs. The receptors derive from a human donor in good health. CDR3s include the opening cysteine and the closing phenylalanine or tryptophan. The D gene is left open where the match is weak. The size field is filled for only some rows; it gives once, few, many or a size class.

TRBJ2-6,NA,TRBV9,NA,CASSVGALSGANVLTF,TGTGCCAGCAGCGTAGGGGCGCTTTCTGGGGCCAACGTCCTGACTTTC
TRBJ1-3,NA,TRBV5-8,NA,CASSWDFLDGNTIYF,TGTGCCAGCAGCTGGGATTTCCTAGACGGAAACACCATATATTTT
TRBJ2-5,NA,TRBV6-5,TRBD1,CASSTRRGRRETQYF,TGTGCCAGCAGTACCCGCAGGGGGCGGCGGGAGACCCAGTACTTC
TRBJ1-2,NA,TRBV29-1,TRBD1,CSARQGSGGYTF,TGCAGCGCACGACAGGGTTCGGGCGGCTACACCTTC
TRBJ1-2,NA,TRBV10-3,NA,CAISESSGYTF,TGTGCCATCAGTGAGTCGAGTGGCTACACCTTC
TRBJ2-7,NA,TRBV5-5,TRBD1,CASSLARTGGPDRPLYEQYF,TGTGCCAGCAGCTTGGCAAGGACAGGGGGCCCAGATCGGCCGCTCTACGAGCAGTACTTC
TRBJ2-1,NA,TRBV5-4,TRBD1,CASSLETGGREQFF,TGTGCCAGCAGCTTGGAAACAGGGGGCCGGGAGCAGTTCTTC
TRBJ1-4,NA,TRBV4-1,TRBD1,CASSPPPGQGPEKLFF,TGCGCCAGCAGCCCACCTCCGGGACAGGGGCCTGAAAAACTGTTTTTT
TRBJ2-1,NA,TRBV5-1,TRBD1,CASSRDRRDNEQFF,TGCGCCAGCAGCAGGGACAGGAGAGACAATGAGCAGTTCTTC
TRBJ2-3,NA,TRBV5-1,NA,CASSLGNLDTQYF,TGCGCCAGCAGCTTGGGGAACTTAGATACGCAGTATTTT
TRBJ1-5,once,TRBV6-2/TRBV6-3,NA,CASSYSIRGPRDQPQHF,TGTGCCAGCAGTTACTCGATACGGGGCCCGAGGGACCAGCCCCAGCATTTT
TRBJ2-7,NA,TRBV19,TRBD2,CASSLPGGAYEQYF,TGTGCCAGTAGTCTGCCGGGAGGGGCCTACGAGCAGTACTTC
TRBJ2-1,NA,TRBV18,NA,CASSRAGRTYEQFF,TGTGCCAGCTCACGGGCAGGCCGAACGTATGAGCAGTTCTTC
TRBJ2-3,NA,TRBV18,NA,CASSVRTATNTDTQYF,TGTGCCAGCTCAGTCCGGACAGCGACTAACACAGATACGCAGTATTTT